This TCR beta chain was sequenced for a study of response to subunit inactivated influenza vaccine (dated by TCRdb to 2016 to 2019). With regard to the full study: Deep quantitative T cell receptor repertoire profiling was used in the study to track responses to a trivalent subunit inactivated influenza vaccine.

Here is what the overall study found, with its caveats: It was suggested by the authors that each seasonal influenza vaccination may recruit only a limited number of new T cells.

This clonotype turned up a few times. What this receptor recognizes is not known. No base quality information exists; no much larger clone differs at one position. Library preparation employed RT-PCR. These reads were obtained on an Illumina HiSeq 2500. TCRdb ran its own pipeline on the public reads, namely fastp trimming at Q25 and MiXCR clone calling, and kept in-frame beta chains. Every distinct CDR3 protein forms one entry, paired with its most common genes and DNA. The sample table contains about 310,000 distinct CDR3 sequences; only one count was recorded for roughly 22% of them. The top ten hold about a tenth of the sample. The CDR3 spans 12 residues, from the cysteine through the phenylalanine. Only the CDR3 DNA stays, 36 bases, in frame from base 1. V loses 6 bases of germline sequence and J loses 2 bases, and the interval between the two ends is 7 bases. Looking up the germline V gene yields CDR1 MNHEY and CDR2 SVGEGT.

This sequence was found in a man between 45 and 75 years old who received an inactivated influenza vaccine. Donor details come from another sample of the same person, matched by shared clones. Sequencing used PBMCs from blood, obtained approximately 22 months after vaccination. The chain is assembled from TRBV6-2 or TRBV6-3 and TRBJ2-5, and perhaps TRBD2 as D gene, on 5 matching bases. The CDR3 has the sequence CASSRGQETQYF. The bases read TGTGCCAGCAGCCGGGGACAAGAGACCCAGTACTTC.